This entry lists 25 T cell receptor beta chains sequenced from one sample in a study of regulatory T cells in long-lasting Graves disease. Relying on iRepertoire HTBI primers and Arm-PCR of CDR3 regions, the team built TCR beta libraries. MiXCR, run by TCRdb on the multiplex PCR reads, gives a single entry per CDR3 protein. There are 400,000 to 500,000 distinct CDR3 sequences in the sample; about 15% occur only once, and over 15% lies in the top ten. This sample's time point: newly diagnosed GD, antithyroid drugs for less than 3 months. Following extraction of RNA from PBMCs, that RNA was used to make the TCR library. The same specimen was also included in a second study, on T cells in Graves' hyperthyroidism and ophthalmopathy.

The material sequenced was peripheral blood mononuclear cells (PBMCs), taken at new diagnosis, from a patient treated with antithyroid drugs. The receptor set was obtained from a woman aged 25 to 39 with Graves disease.

The rearrangement links TRBV12-3 or TRBV12-4 to TRBJ2-1; D possibly corresponds to TRBD1 (6 bases). V was clipped by 1 base and J by 5 bases, with 9 bases between them. The CDR3 is made up of 14 amino acids. CDR3 nucleotides: TGTGCCAGCAGTTTAGAGGACAGAAACAATGAGCAGTTCTTC. This encodes CASSLEDRNNEQFF.

The CDR3: CASSEKGGELFF. In nucleotides, the CDR3 is TGTGCCAGCAGTGAGAAGGGCGGGGAGCTGTTTTTT. The chain links TRBV9 to TRBJ2-2; D gene ambiguous. Trimming left V 5 bases short and J 7 bases short, with 9 bases between. Germline V gene lookup returns CDR1 SGDLS and CDR2 YYNGEE. The CDR3 loop spans 12 amino acids.

This clonotype was counted between two and nine times. CDR3 protein: CASSSTSETPLHF. As DNA, the CDR3 is TGCGCCAGCAGCTCGACCTCTGAGACACCCCTCCACTTT. V usage is TRBV5-1 and J usage is TRBJ1-6; D ambiguous. The germline gives CDR1 SGHRS, CDR2 YFSETQ. Trimming stripped 3 bases from V and 11 bases from J, with 12 bases between. This CDR3 comprises 13 residues.

This clonotype was seen more than once but under ten times. The DNA for the CDR3 is TGCGCCACAGCAGCGGGACATCCCACCGGGGAGCTGTTTTTT. Translating gives CATAAGHPTGELFF. V usage is TRBV10-1 and J usage is TRBJ2-2, with TRBD2 as a possible D gene (7 bases). The CDR3 has 14 residues. Per germline, CDR1 WNHNN and CDR2 SYGVQD (reference sequence). V was cut by 10 bases and J by 4 bases, with 16 bases left in between.

This chain uses TRBV9 with TRBJ2-7, with D possibly being TRBD1 (5 bases). Germline CDR1 is SGDLS and CDR2 is YYNGEE. The germline V and J ends were trimmed by 3 bases and 1 base, with 11 bases remaining between them. The CDR3 has 14 amino acids. The DNA of the CDR3 is TGTGCCAGCAGCGCGACAGTGGAGTCCTACGAGCAGTACTTC. Translated, it gives CASSATVESYEQYF. Drawing the rest from reference TRBV9 and TRBJ2-7, the complete variable domain is DSGVTQTPKHLITATGQRVTLRCSPRSGDLSVYWYQQSLDQGLQFLIQYYNGEERAKGNILERFSAQQFPDLHSELNLSSLELGDSALYFCASSATVESYEQYFGPGTRLTVT.

In this sample, this clonotype turned up many times. This chain joins TRBV28 and TRBJ2-5; D may correspond to TRBD1 or TRBD2 (5 bases each). CDR1 is MDHEN, CDR2 SYDVKM, per germline. The CDR3 extends over 15 amino acids. Trimming left V 3 bases short and J 1 base short, with 12 bases between. CDR3 amino acids: CASSFSGGVQETQYF. In nucleotides, the CDR3 is TGTGCCAGCAGTTTCAGTGGGGGAGTCCAAGAGACCCAGTACTTC.

This clonotype was counted a few times. A much larger clone lies a single base off, so this may be a read error. This rearrangement joins TRBV11-2 to TRBJ2-5, with 9 bases matching TRBD2. This CDR3 is built from 16 residues. Germline V lookup: CDR1 SGHAT, CDR2 FQNNGV. The CDR3 region has the DNA TGTGCCAGCAGCTTAGTATTGACTAGCGGACGGGAGACCCAGCACTTC. It is translated as CASSLVLTSGRETQHF.

This clonotype was seen ten or more times. The CDR3 loop reads CASSPPGAFNYGYTF. The CDR3 DNA sequence: TGTGCCAGCTCACCACCAGGGGCCTTTAACTATGGCTACACCTTC. The gene calls are TRBV18 and TRBJ1-2; D is possibly TRBD1 (5 bases). From germline, CDR1 is KGHSH and CDR2 LQKENI. Trimming took 0 bases from V and 1 from J, leaving 9 bases between them. The CDR3 loop spans 15 amino acids.

At least ten counts were recorded for this clonotype. This chain connects TRBV12-3 or TRBV12-4 to TRBJ2-3; 10 nucleotides agree with TRBD2. After removal of 1 base from V and 4 bases from J, the junction contained 5 bases not matched to a gene. This CDR3 has 16 amino acids. CDR3 sequence: CASSLGASGSADTQYF. In DNA, the CDR3 is TGTGCCAGCAGTTTAGGGGCTAGCGGGAGTGCAGATACGCAGTATTTT.

The chain recombines TRBV29-1 with TRBJ2-7, with D possibly being TRBD2 (6 bases). Trimming took 6 bases from V and 1 from J, leaving 13 bases between them. CDR1 and CDR2 from the germline V gene are SQVTM and ANQGSEA. This CDR3 region has 13 residues. The CDR3 DNA sequence: TGCAGCGTCCAGACTAGGGTTTCCTACGAGCAGTACTTC. This codes for CSVQTRVSYEQYF.

The rearrangement joins TRBV9 to TRBJ2-1; TRBD1 matches 8 bases. Looked up from germline, CDR1 is SGDLS and CDR2 is YYNGEE. V trimming: 4 bases; J trimming: 6 bases; junction bases outside the gene matches: 15. The CDR3 loop spans 17 amino acids. The CDR3 here is CASSPQVGDRTINEQFF. Written as DNA, the CDR3 is TGTGCCAGCAGCCCCCAGGTTGGGGACAGGACGATCAATGAGCAGTTCTTC.

This chain links TRBV20-1 with TRBJ2-1; 7 bases align to TRBD1. Germline CDR1 is DFQATT and CDR2 is SNEGSKA (reference sequence). V lost 6 bases, J lost 8 bases, and 7 bases stayed unmatched. CDR3 length: 12 residues. As DNA, the CDR3 is TGCAGTGCAACCACGCAGGGGGATGAGCAGTTCTTC. This translates into CSATTQGDEQFF.

V and J are TRBV29-1 and TRBJ1-4; 9 bases align to TRBD1. This CDR3 region has 15 residues. The ends lost 4 bases at V and 15 bases at J; junction bases unmatched: 18. Germline CDR1 SQVTM, CDR2 ANQGSEA. The CDR3 here is CSVGVGFLAGQGLFF. CDR3 in DNA: TGCAGCGTTGGGGTCGGTTTTCTAGCGGGACAGGGATTGTTTTTT.

CDR3 coding DNA: TGCAGTGCTAGACAGAAAACTAATGAAAAACTGTTTTTT. The encoded protein is CSARQKTNEKLFF. The chain employs TRBV20-1 and TRBJ1-4; D call uncertain. The CDR3 is 13 amino acids. V was clipped by 2 bases and J by 1 base, with 5 bases between them. Looked up from germline, CDR1 is DFQATT and CDR2 is SNEGSKA (reference sequence).

This clonotype has a count of ten or more. The rearrangement uses TRBV6-2 or TRBV6-3 and TRBJ2-1; possibly TRBD1 or TRBD2 for D (5 bases each). V lost 2 bases and J lost 0, with 8 bases in between. Germline values: CDR1 MNHEY, CDR2 SVGEGT. The CDR3 is 15 amino acids. The CDR3 is CASSYGGASYNEQFF. The CDR3 DNA sequence: TGTGCCAGCAGTTACGGGGGAGCCTCCTACAATGAGCAGTTCTTC.

The V gene is TRBV10-3, the J gene TRBJ1-5; D possibly corresponds to TRBD1 (5 bases). The CDR3 is 13 amino acids. Germline CDR1 is ENHRY and CDR2 is SYGVKD. Trimming left V 10 bases short and J 0 bases short, with 10 bases between. This chain's CDR3 is CATGTASNQPQHF. The CDR3 coding sequence is TGTGCCACTGGGACGGCTAGCAATCAGCCCCAGCATTTT.

This clonotype was seen ten or more times. The chain is built from TRBV6-1 and TRBJ2-1; 10 positions match TRBD2. CDR1 and CDR2 from the germline V gene are MNHNS and SASEGT. V lost 4 bases and J lost 6; bases outside the gene matches: 6. The CDR3 has 15 amino acids. CDR3 protein: CASSALAGEANEQFF. The CDR3 DNA follows: TGTGCCAGCAGTGCGCTAGCGGGAGAAGCCAATGAGCAGTTCTTC.

The chain combines TRBV19 with TRBJ1-6; TRBD1 matches 9 bases. Germline V gives CDR1 LNHDA, CDR2 SQIVND (reference sequence). V gave up 3 bases and J gave up 10 bases; unmatched junction bases: 7. The length of the CDR3 is 15 residues. The CDR3 protein is CASSIPDRGDSPLHF. CDR3 nucleotides: TGTGCCAGTAGTATCCCGGACAGGGGAGACTCACCCCTCCACTTT. The full variable domain, rest sourced from reference TRBV19 and TRBJ1-6, is DGGITQSPKYLFRKEGQNVTLSCEQNLNHDAMYWYRQDPGQGLRLIYYSQIVNDFQKGDIAEGYSVSREKKESFPLTVTSAQKNPTAFYLCASSIPDRGDSPLHFGNGTRLTVT.

This clonotype was recorded many times. The V and J genes are TRBV7-9 and TRBJ2-2; D may be TRBD1 (5 bases). Germline V lookup: CDR1 SEHNR, CDR2 FQNEAQ (reference sequence). CDR3 length: 15 amino acids. V lost 2 bases and J lost 7, with 14 bases in between. The CDR3 region is CASSLKSRVGGELFF. CDR3 bases: TGTGCCAGCAGCTTAAAATCCAGGGTAGGCGGGGAGCTGTTTTTT.

The chain recombines TRBV3-1 with TRBJ2-5; D remains ambiguous. This CDR3 is 14 amino acids long. CDR1 and CDR2 (germline): LGHDT, YNNKEL (reference sequence). Trimming stripped 0 bases from V and 10 bases from J, with 15 bases between. Here the CDR3 DNA reads TGTGCCAGCAGCCAAGAAGTTACGTCGCGTCGCCAGTACTTC. Its protein product is CASSQEVTSRRQYF.

A word on this clonotype: A much larger clone sits a single nucleotide away, making a read error possible. For the CDR3, the DNA is TGTGCCAGCAGTTTATCAACAGGGCTTGATGGCTACACCTTC. Translating it yields CASSLSTGLDGYTF. The rearrangement links TRBV27 to TRBJ1-2; tentatively, D is TRBD1 (6 bases). Trimming shortened V by 0 bases and J by 6 bases, and 11 bases separated the two germline ends. The V gene's germline CDR1 is MNHEY and CDR2 SMNVEV (reference sequence). CDR3 length: 14 amino acids.

The chain combines TRBV7-2 with TRBJ2-1; D ambiguous. The CDR3 is 14 amino acids. The germline V gene has CDR1 SGHTA and CDR2 FQGNSA. Trimming cost V 5 bases and J 5 bases, with 13 bases left between them. As DNA, the CDR3 is TGTGCCAGCAGCGGCCTCCTTGGACACAATGAGCAGTTCTTC. As protein: CASSGLLGHNEQFF.

This clonotype was counted at least ten times. The V call is TRBV19, the J call TRBJ2-1; TRBD2 agrees at 10 bases. V lost 9 bases and J lost 6; bases outside the gene matches: 11. CDR1 and CDR2 (germline): LNHDA, SQIVND (reference sequence). CDR3 length equals 15 residues. CDR3 nucleotide sequence: TGTGCCAGCCGGTGGCTAGCGGGAGAAACCAATGAGCAGTTCTTC. Translating gives CASRWLAGETNEQFF.

The chain links TRBV20-1 to TRBJ2-3; D is possibly TRBD1 or TRBD2 (5 bases each). Germline V CDR1 and CDR2: DFQATT, SNEGSKA (reference sequence). CDR3 size: 14 residues. The CDR3 bases are TGCAGCTCGCCGGGACCTGTTAGCACAGATACGCAGTATTTT. Protein sequence: CSSPGPVSTDTQYF.

Ten or more counts support this clonotype. The chain has TRBV20-1 and TRBJ2-1; D call uncertain. Germline assignment: CDR1 DFQATT and CDR2 SNEGSKA (reference sequence). The CDR3 has 10 residues. V was shortened by 6 bases and J by 7 bases, with 7 bases between the two germline ends. The CDR3 nucleotides read TGCAGTGCCGCGAGGAATGAGCAGTTCTTC. This translates into CSAARNEQFF.